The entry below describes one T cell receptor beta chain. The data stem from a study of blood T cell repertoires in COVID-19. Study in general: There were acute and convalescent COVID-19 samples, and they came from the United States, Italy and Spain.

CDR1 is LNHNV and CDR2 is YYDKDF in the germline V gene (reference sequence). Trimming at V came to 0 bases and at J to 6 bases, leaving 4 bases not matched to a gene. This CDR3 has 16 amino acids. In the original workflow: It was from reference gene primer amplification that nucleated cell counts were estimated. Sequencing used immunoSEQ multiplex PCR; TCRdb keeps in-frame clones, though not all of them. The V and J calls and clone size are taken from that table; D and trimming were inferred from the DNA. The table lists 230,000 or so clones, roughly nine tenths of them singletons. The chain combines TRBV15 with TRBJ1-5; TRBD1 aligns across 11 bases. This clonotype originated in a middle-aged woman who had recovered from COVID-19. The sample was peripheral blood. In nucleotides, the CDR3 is TGTGCCACCAGCAGAGACCGGACAGGGGGCCCTCAGCCCCAGCATTTT. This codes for CATSRDRTGGPQPQHF. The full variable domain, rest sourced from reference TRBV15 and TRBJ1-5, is DAMVIQNPRYQVTQFGKPVTLSCSQTLNHNVMYWYQQKSSQAPKLLFHYYDKDFNNEADTPDNFQSRRPNTSFCFLDIRSPGLGDTAMYLCATSRDRTGGPQPQHFGDGTRLSIL.